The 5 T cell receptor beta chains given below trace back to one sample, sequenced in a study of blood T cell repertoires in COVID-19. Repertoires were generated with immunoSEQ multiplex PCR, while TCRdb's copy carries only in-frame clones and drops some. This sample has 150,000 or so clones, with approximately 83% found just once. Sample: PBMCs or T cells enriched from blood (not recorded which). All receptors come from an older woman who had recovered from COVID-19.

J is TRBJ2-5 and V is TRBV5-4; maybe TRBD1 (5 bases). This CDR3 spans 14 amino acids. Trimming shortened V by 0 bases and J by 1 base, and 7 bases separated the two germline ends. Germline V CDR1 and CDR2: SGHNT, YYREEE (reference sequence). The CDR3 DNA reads TGTGCCAGCAGCTTGGTCCAGGGCCAAGAGACCCAGTACTTC. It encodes CASSLVQGQETQYF.

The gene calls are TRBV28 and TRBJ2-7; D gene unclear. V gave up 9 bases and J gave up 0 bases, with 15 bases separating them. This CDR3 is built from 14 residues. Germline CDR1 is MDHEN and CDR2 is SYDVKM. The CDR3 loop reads CASTYSGVSYEQYF. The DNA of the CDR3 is TGTGCCAGTACATACAGTGGTGTCTCCTACGAGCAGTACTTC.

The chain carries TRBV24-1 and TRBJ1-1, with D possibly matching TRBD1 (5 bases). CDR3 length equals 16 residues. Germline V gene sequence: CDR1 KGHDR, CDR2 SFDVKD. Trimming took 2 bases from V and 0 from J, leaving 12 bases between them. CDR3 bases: TGTGCCACCAGTGATTCACGGAAAGGGGTGAACACTGAAGCTTTCTTT. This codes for CATSDSRKGVNTEAFF.

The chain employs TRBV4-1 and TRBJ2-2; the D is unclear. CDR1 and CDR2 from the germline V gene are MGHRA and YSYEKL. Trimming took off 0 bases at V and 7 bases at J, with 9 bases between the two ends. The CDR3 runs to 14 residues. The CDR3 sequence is CASSQELEFGELFF. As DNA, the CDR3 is TGCGCCAGCAGCCAAGAATTGGAGTTCGGGGAGCTGTTTTTT.

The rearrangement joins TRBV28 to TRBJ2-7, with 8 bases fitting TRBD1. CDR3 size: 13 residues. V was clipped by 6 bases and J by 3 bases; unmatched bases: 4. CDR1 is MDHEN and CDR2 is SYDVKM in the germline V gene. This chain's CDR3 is CASRRTGLYEQYF. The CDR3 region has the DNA TGTGCCAGCAGAAGGACAGGGCTCTACGAGCAGTACTTC. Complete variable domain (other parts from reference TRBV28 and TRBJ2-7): DVKVTQSSRYLVKRTGEKVFLECVQDMDHENMFWYRQDPGLGLRLIYFSYDVKMKEKGDIPEGYSVSREKKERFSLILESASTNQTSMYLCASRRTGLYEQYFGPGTRLTVT.